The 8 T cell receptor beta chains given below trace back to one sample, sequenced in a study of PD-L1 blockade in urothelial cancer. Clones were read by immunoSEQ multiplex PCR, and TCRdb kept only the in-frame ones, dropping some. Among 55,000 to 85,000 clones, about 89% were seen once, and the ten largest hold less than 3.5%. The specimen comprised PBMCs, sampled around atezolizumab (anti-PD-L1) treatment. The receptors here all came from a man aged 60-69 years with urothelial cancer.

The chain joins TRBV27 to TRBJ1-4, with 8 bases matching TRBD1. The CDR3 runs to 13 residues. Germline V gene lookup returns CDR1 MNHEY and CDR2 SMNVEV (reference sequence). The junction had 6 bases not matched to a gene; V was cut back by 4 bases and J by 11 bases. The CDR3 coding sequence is TGTGCCAGCAGTTACGACAGGGGTTCTAAACTGTTTTTT. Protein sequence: CASSYDRGSKLFF.

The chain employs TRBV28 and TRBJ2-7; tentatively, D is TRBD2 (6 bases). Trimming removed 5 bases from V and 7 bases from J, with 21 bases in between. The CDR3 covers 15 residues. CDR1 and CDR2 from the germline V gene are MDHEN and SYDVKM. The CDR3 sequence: CASSPPNRDSGEQYF. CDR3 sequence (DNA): TGTGCCAGCAGTCCACCGAACCGGGACTCGGGGGAGCAGTACTTC.

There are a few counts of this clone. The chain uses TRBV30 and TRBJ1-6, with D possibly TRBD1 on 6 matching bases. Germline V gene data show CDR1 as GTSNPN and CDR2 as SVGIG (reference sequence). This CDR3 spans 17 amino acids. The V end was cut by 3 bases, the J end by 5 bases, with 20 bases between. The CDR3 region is CAWREFPGDVNNSPLHF. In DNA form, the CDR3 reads TGTGCCTGGAGAGAATTCCCAGGGGACGTAAATAATTCACCCCTCCACTTT.

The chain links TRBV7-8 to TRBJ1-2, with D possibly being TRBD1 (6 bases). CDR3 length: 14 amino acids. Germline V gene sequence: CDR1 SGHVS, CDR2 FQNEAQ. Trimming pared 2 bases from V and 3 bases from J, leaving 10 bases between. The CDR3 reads CASSLSQGYYGYTF. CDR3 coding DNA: TGTGCCAGCAGCTTATCGCAGGGGTACTATGGCTACACCTTC.

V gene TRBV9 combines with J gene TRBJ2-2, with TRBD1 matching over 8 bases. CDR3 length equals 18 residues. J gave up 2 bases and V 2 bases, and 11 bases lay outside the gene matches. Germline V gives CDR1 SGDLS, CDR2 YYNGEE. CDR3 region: CASSVARRTGLNTGELFF. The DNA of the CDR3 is TGTGCCAGCAGCGTTGCGCGTAGGACAGGGCTAAACACCGGGGAGCTGTTTTTT. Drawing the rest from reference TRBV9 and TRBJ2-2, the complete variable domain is DSGVTQTPKHLITATGQRVTLRCSPRSGDLSVYWYQQSLDQGLQFLIQYYNGEERAKGNILERFSAQQFPDLHSELNLSSLELGDSALYFCASSVARRTGLNTGELFFGEGSRLTVL.

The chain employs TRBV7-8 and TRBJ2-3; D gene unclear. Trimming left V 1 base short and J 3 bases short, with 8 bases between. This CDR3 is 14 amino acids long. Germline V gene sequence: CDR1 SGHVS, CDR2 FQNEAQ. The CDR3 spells CASSLVARTDTQYF. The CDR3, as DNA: TGTGCCAGCAGCTTAGTTGCTAGAACAGATACGCAGTATTTT.

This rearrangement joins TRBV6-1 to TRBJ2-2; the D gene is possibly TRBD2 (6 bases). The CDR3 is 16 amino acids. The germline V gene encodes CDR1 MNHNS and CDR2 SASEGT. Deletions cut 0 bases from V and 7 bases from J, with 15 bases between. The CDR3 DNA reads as TGTGCCAGCAGTGAAGCGCGCGGAGGGTCGGTCGGGGAGCTGTTTTTT. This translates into CASSEARGGSVGELFF.

The DNA for the CDR3 is TGTGCCAGCTCAGAGGGCTCCAACTATGGCTACACCTTC. Protein: CASSEGSNYGYTF. The chain links TRBV18 to TRBJ1-2; D is ambiguous. Germline CDR1 reads KGHSH; CDR2 reads LQKENI. This CDR3 region has 13 residues. V was trimmed by 5 bases and J by 2 bases, leaving 9 bases between them.